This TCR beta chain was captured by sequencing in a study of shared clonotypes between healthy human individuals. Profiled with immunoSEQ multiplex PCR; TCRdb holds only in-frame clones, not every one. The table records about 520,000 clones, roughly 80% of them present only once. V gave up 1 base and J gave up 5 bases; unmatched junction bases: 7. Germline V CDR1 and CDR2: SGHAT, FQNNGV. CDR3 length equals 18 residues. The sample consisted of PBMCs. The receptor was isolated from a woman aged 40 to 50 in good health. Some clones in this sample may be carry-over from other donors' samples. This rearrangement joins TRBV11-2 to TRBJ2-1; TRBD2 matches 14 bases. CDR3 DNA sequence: TGTGCCAGCAGCTTAGGTGGTGGACTAGCGGGAGGCCACAATGAGCAGTTCTTC. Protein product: CASSLGGGLAGGHNEQFF.